This entry describes one T cell receptor beta chain. This record belongs to a study of blood T cell repertoires in COVID-19. Using immunoSEQ multiplex PCR, the repertoire was profiled, and TCRdb retains in-frame clones only, with some absent. The sample has more than 200,000 clones; approximately 80% are singletons. The CDR3 has 11 amino acids. Germline V CDR1 and CDR2: SQVTM, ANQGSEA. The V and J ends lost 7 bases and 4 bases respectively, with 10 bases between them. Sequencing used peripheral blood. The TCR originated in a middle-aged woman with active or convalescent COVID-19. This chain joins TRBV29-1 and TRBJ1-2; D gene uncertain. The CDR3 loop is CSGRLGYGYTF. The CDR3 DNA sequence: TGCAGCGGCCGACTGGGCTATGGCTACACCTTC.